The clone carrying this T cell receptor (beta chain) was seen ten or more times. Its specificity is not known. The sample comes from a study of identical twins. Regarding the study as a whole: Models predicted less out-of-frame TCR alpha sharing in monozygotic twins than was found. Twins shared out-of-frame alpha sequences with excess low generation probability.

From the 5' RACE reads, TCRdb called clonotypes with MiXCR, one entry per CDR3 protein. The profile shows about 500,000 distinct CDR3 sequences, over 11% of them singletons. The donor group consisted entirely of healthy Caucasians. Germline V gene lookup returns CDR1 LNHNV and CDR2 YYDKDF (reference sequence). The CDR3 covers 15 residues. V shed 0 bases, J shed 8 bases, and the junction held 9 bases outside the gene matches. These data also featured in a second study, about yellow fever vaccine responses in identical twins.

The sequencing sample was made of CD4+ T cells sorted from blood. The sequence was obtained from a woman aged 18-29 years in good health. The chain has TRBV15 and TRBJ1-2, with 7 bases that match TRBD1. The DNA for the CDR3 is TGTGCCACCAGCAGAGACAACGGCAGGGGGTTAGGCTACACCTTC. This gives the protein CATSRDNGRGLGYTF.